This T cell receptor beta chain was documented in a study of Graves' ophthalmopathy and Graves' hyperthyroidism. Study-wide results and limits: Blood was where most expanded thyroid clonotypes above 0.001 frequency also turned up. Discriminating ophthalmopathy from stable hyperthyroidism, a 13-signature model attained a sensitivity of about 85% and a specificity of 81.08%.

Hyperthyroidism was classified as stable if no ophthalmopathy occurred within 18 months of follow-up. The CDR3 spans 15 residues. The V segment lost 6 bases and the J segment 2 bases; nucleotides outside the gene matches: 4. Germline V CDR1 and CDR2: SNHLY, FYNNEI. Investigators amplified TCR beta CDR3 regions from RNA transcripts. HTBI primers were employed in first-round RT-PCR, then a second-round multiplex PCR followed. TCRdb re-called the multiplex PCR reads with MiXCR, one entry per CDR3 protein. This table has hundreds of thousands of distinct CDR3 sequences, roughly 14% appearing once. As for this clonotype: The antigen remains undetermined.

The rearrangement uses TRBV2 and TRBJ2-2; 9 nucleotides align to TRBD2. This clonotype originated in a woman aged 18-29 years with stable Graves' hyperthyroidism. Source material: peripheral blood. Here the CDR3 reads CASRRLAVNTGELFF. CDR3 nucleotides: TGTGCCAGCAGGCGACTAGCGGTTAACACCGGGGAGCTGTTTTTT.